This TCR beta chain was recorded in a study of T cells after posttransplantation cyclophosphamide listed by TCRdb under 2016. About the full investigation: Using TRB sequencing, the study followed how the T cell repertoire rebuilt after myeloablative bone marrow transplantation with posttransplantation cyclophosphamide given as GVHD prophylaxis. Antigen receptor sequencing covered samples from approximately 32 PTCy-treated patients and around 16 of their related bone marrow donors. TRB sequencing was performed on blood from all 35 or so PTCy patients with 1-year posttransplant specimens. In 3 patients, up to roughly 3 additional blood samples taken between 2 and 5.2 years after transplant also underwent TRB sequencing, as did pretransplant blood from a handful of patients. Because TRA and TRB clonality correlated tightly in fewer than ten samples, the subsequent TCR analyses were limited to TRB only. Public TRB sequences were checked against a database of over 3,600 sequences associated with responses to pathogens, tumor antigens, self-antigens and alloantigens.

A word on this clone: The antigen it binds to is not known. Per-base quality was not reported, and no clone a single base away is much larger than it.

The CDR3 measures 13 amino acids from cysteine to phenylalanine. This entry keeps only the CDR3 DNA: 39 bases, framed from base 1. Deletion took 3 bases off V and 2 bases off J, with a span of 7 bases between the germline ends. The germline V gene encodes CDR1 LNHDA and CDR2 SQIVND (reference sequence). What the study reported, not specific to this receptor: At 1-2 months, donor-recipient similarity was low but rose over the first year, and the later blood repertoires were often dominated by donor CD8+ memory clones. The TRB repertoires of T cells infiltrating skin or GI tract showed only limited overlap with the TRB repertoires of T cells in blood. Across approximately 45 patients, TRB clonality was highly associated with recipient CMV seropositivity and CMV reactivation, and diversity in PTCy patients was similar to diversity in CNI/methotrexate controls.

Genomic DNA was the input for TRB sequencing, which was run either with the immunoSEQ assay at survey resolution or with the hsTCRB kit. The study's own analysis went as follows. The immunoSEQ software was used for initial read processing, and the LymphoSeq R package was used for repertoire analyses. Clonality was computed as 1 minus normalized Shannon entropy; Gini coefficient was also calculated for each TRB dataset. Phenotypes of unsorted samples were inferred by mapping TRB sequences from sorted subsets of the recipient or donor onto the same recipient's unsorted samples. This immuneACCESS table, as held by TCRdb, lists in-frame sequences with V and J called but not all clones. Of the missing ones, under half trace to an unresolved V gene in checked studies; the others have no known cause. That table is the source of V, J and clone size, and D and trimming were worked out from the DNA. The sample records around 37,000 clones, roughly 73% of which are singletons. The ten largest account for 6.5% to 9.5% of the sample.

According to the study, the label for this sample's treatment or condition signals: high-dose cyclophosphamide on days +3 and +4 as single-agent GVHD prophylaxis. Patients in the PTCy group got busulfan and fludarabine conditioning, a marrow graft from a related or unrelated donor, and cyclophosphamide on days +3 and +4. PTCy-treated patients came from a prospective multi-institutional clinical trial. Peripheral blood and bone marrow mononuclear cells were isolated by Ficoll-Hypaque density centrifugation and cryopreserved. CD4+ and CD8+ T cells, including naive and memory subsets, were sorted by FACS using a FACSAria II.

In this chain, TRBV19 is recombined with TRBJ1-1, with the D segment identity uncertain. This receptor was taken from a female patient between 35 and 55 years old who received an allogeneic stem cell transplant from a related donor, was CMV-positive, and had no GVHD. The graft donor may be the source of some T cells after a transplant. The sequencing used CD4+ T cells sorted from blood, collected roughly 2,000 days after a stem cell transplant with posttransplant cyclophosphamide. The bases read TGTGCCAGTAGTATGTCTGTAAACACTGAAGCTTTCTTT. It codes for CASSMSVNTEAFF.